The 17 T cell receptor beta chains reported below all come from one sample, sequenced in a study of blood T cells in healthy people across ages. It was with a sample-barcoded 5' primer and a J-beta primer mix that a second PCR of roughly 7 to 12 cycles was run. Each CDR3 protein is one row after TCRdb ran MiXCR on the 5' RACE reads. The sample yields 790,000 or so distinct CDR3 sequences, more than 35% seen once. Sequenced input: blood. The receptors derive from a man older than 75 in good health.

The chain carries TRBV15 and TRBJ2-7, with D perhaps matching TRBD1 or TRBD2 (6 bases each). V was shortened by 0 bases and J by 4 bases, with 16 bases between the two germline ends. The germline CDR1 and CDR2 sequences are LNHNV and YYDKDF (reference sequence). The CDR3 is made up of 16 amino acids. The CDR3 sequence is CATSRDGARGLYEQYF. CDR3 nucleotide sequence: TGTGCCACCAGCAGAGATGGGGCCAGGGGACTTTACGAGCAGTACTTC. The variable domain in full, with the rest retrieved from reference TRBV15 and TRBJ2-7, is DAMVIQNPRYQVTQFGKPVTLSCSQTLNHNVMYWYQQKSSQAPKLLFHYYDKDFNNEADTPDNFQSRRPNTSFCFLDIRSPGLGDTAMYLCATSRDGARGLYEQYFGPGTRLTVT.

The gene calls are TRBV25-1 and TRBJ2-3; the match to TRBD1 covers 9 bases. The germline gives CDR1 MGHDK, CDR2 SYGVNS. This CDR3 contains 15 residues. J gave up 6 bases and V 5 bases, and 9 bases lay outside the gene matches. This chain's CDR3 is CASSSRDRAVDTQYF. CDR3 DNA sequence: TGTGCCAGCAGTAGCCGGGACAGGGCTGTCGATACGCAGTATTTT.

The chain links TRBV28 to TRBJ2-7; TRBD2 is a possible D gene (5 bases). The CDR3 sequence is 15 residues long. In germline, CDR1 is MDHEN, CDR2 SYDVKM. Trimming removed 5 bases at V and 2 bases at J, with 16 bases between. The DNA for the CDR3 is TGTGCCAGCAGTCAAATTGGGCGGGCCCCCTACGAGCAGTACTTC. Encoded protein: CASSQIGRAPYEQYF.

This sequence joins TRBV12-3 or TRBV12-4 and TRBJ1-2, with D possibly matching TRBD1 (5 bases). The CDR3 is made up of 13 amino acids. V lost 4 bases and J lost 8, with 14 bases in between. The CDR3 spells CASSSRQTWGYTF. The CDR3 DNA is TGTGCCAGCAGTTCCCGACAGACTTGGGGCTACACCTTC.

On this clonotype itself: A read error may be the cause here, since a much bigger clone is one base away. The chain is built from TRBV7-9 and TRBJ2-1, with no clear D. There are 14 residues in the CDR3. Germline lookup yields CDR1 SEHNR and CDR2 FQNEAQ (reference sequence). Trimming shortened V by 0 bases and J by 9 bases, and 12 bases separated the two germline ends. As DNA, the CDR3 is TGTGCCAGCAGCTTAGCAGGGTCGGTGACTGAGCAGTTCTTC. Protein sequence: CASSLAGSVTEQFF.

The chain couples TRBV5-1 to TRBJ2-7, with TRBD1 matching over 7 bases. With 0 bases clipped from V and 0 bases from J, the junction kept 6 bases outside the gene matches. The CDR3 sequence is 16 residues long. Germline V gene data show CDR1 as SGHRS and CDR2 as YFSETQ. The CDR3 coding sequence is TGCGCCAGCAGCTTGGCCCCCGGGACAGCCTCCTACGAGCAGTACTTC. It codes for CASSLAPGTASYEQYF. The full variable domain, rest sourced from reference TRBV5-1 and TRBJ2-7, is KAGVTQTPRYLIKTRGQQVTLSCSPISGHRSVSWYQQTPGQGLQFLFEYFSETQRNKGNFPGRFSGRQFSNSRSEMNVSTLELGDSALYLCASSLAPGTASYEQYFGPGTRLTVT.

This chain connects TRBV25-1 to TRBJ2-5; the D is unclear. The CDR3 extends over 12 amino acids. V dropped 7 bases and J dropped 5 bases, with 11 bases sitting between them. In germline, CDR1 is MGHDK, CDR2 SYGVNS. CDR3 sequence: CASNGVGETQYF. CDR3 in DNA: TGTGCCAGCAACGGAGTCGGTGAGACCCAGTACTTC.

This clonotype came up many times. The V and J genes are TRBV18 and TRBJ2-7; 9 bases line up with TRBD1. In germline, CDR1 is KGHSH, CDR2 LQKENI. CDR3 size: 14 residues. Trimming at V came to 6 bases and at J to 5 bases, leaving 8 bases not matched to a gene. The DNA for the CDR3 is TGTGCCAGCTCCTCAAGGGACAGGGTCGACGAGCAGTACTTC. Translated, it gives CASSSRDRVDEQYF.

The chain links TRBV3-1 to TRBJ2-2, with D hard to call. The CDR3 covers 14 residues. Trimming shortened V by 1 base and J by 2 bases, and 5 bases separated the two germline ends. Germline CDR1 reads LGHDT; CDR2 reads YNNKEL (reference sequence). CDR3 DNA: TGTGCCAGCAGCCAAGTCCCAAACACCGGGGAGCTGTTTTTT. Translation: CASSQVPNTGELFF.

DNA of the CDR3: TGTGCCAGCAGCTTTTCCCCAGAGACCCAGTACTTC. Its protein is CASSFSPETQYF. The rearrangement uses TRBV7-2 and TRBJ2-5; D is unresolved. This CDR3 has 12 amino acids. Trimming took off 3 bases at V and 4 bases at J, with 6 bases between the two ends. Germline V gives CDR1 SGHTA, CDR2 FQGNSA.

The rearrangement uses TRBV7-3 and TRBJ2-2, with 7 bases identical to TRBD2. The CDR3 runs to 16 residues. V lost 2 bases, J lost 3 bases, and 6 bases stayed unmatched. The germline CDR1 and CDR2 sequences are SGHTA and FQGTGA. CDR3 region: CASSLFSSGDTGELFF. Here the CDR3 DNA reads TGTGCCAGCAGCTTATTTTCAAGCGGGGACACCGGGGAGCTGTTTTTT.

This clonotype has a single count. The chain links TRBV27 to TRBJ2-4, with 10 nucleotides matching TRBD2. Germline values: CDR1 MNHEY, CDR2 SMNVEV (reference sequence). The CDR3 extends over 16 amino acids. The trim removed 3 bases at V and 6 bases at J, leaving 8 bases unmatched. The CDR3 bases are TGTGCCAGCAGTTTTCTAGCGGGGGACCATAGAAACATTCAGTACTTC. Protein product: CASSFLAGDHRNIQYF.

This clonotype has just a few counts. The J gene is TRBJ1-2, the V gene TRBV10-3, with a weak D call TRBD1 (6 bases). V lost 0 bases to trimming and J lost 4 bases, with 18 bases between them. Germline-derived CDR1 and CDR2 are ENHRY and SYGVKD. The CDR3 contains 17 residues. As DNA, the CDR3 is TGTGCCATCAGTGAGTCGGGCCGGCCAGGGGAGGTCTATGGCTACACCTTC. Translated: CAISESGRPGEVYGYTF.

For this clonotype: Just one base apart from a much larger clone, this may be a read error. The genes are TRBV9 and TRBJ2-7; no definite D call. Germline V lookup: CDR1 SGDLS, CDR2 YYNGEE. The V end lost 3 bases, the J end lost 0 bases, and 10 bases lay between the germline ends. This CDR3 is 14 amino acids long. CDR3 sequence: CASSAGYRSYEQYF. The CDR3 nucleotides read TGTGCCAGCAGCGCAGGTTATCGCTCCTACGAGCAGTACTTC.

The V gene is TRBV2, the J gene TRBJ1-5; no clear D gene. Trimming removed 7 bases at V and 5 bases at J, with 15 bases between. The germline V gene encodes CDR1 SNHLY and CDR2 FYNNEI. The CDR3 is 14 residues long. CDR3 amino acids: CASNLLGRDQPQHF. The CDR3 nucleotides read TGTGCCAGCAACCTTCTGGGGAGGGATCAGCCCCAGCATTTT. Complete variable domain (other parts from reference TRBV2 and TRBJ1-5): EPEVTQTPSHQVTQMGQEVILRCVPISNHLYFYWYRQILGQKVEFLVSFYNNEISEKSEIFDDQFSVERPDGSNFTLKIRSTKLEDSAMYFCASNLLGRDQPQHFGDGTRLSIL.

This clonotype was seen many times. The chain is built from TRBV2 and TRBJ2-7; no reliable D call. Germline lookup yields CDR1 SNHLY and CDR2 FYNNEI. The CDR3 consists of 11 residues. The ends were cut back, 10 bases at V and 3 bases at J, with 10 bases in the middle. The CDR3 here is CAINAHYEQYF. The CDR3 DNA sequence: TGTGCCATTAACGCCCACTACGAGCAGTACTTC.

V gene TRBV7-9 combines with J gene TRBJ2-7; no definite D call. The ends were cut back, 2 bases at V and 1 base at J, with 9 bases in the middle. The germline CDR1 and CDR2 sequences are SEHNR and FQNEAQ (reference sequence). The CDR3 spans 14 residues. The CDR3 protein is CASSLIGLSYEQYF. In DNA, the CDR3 is TGTGCCAGCAGCTTAATTGGCTTATCCTACGAGCAGTACTTC.